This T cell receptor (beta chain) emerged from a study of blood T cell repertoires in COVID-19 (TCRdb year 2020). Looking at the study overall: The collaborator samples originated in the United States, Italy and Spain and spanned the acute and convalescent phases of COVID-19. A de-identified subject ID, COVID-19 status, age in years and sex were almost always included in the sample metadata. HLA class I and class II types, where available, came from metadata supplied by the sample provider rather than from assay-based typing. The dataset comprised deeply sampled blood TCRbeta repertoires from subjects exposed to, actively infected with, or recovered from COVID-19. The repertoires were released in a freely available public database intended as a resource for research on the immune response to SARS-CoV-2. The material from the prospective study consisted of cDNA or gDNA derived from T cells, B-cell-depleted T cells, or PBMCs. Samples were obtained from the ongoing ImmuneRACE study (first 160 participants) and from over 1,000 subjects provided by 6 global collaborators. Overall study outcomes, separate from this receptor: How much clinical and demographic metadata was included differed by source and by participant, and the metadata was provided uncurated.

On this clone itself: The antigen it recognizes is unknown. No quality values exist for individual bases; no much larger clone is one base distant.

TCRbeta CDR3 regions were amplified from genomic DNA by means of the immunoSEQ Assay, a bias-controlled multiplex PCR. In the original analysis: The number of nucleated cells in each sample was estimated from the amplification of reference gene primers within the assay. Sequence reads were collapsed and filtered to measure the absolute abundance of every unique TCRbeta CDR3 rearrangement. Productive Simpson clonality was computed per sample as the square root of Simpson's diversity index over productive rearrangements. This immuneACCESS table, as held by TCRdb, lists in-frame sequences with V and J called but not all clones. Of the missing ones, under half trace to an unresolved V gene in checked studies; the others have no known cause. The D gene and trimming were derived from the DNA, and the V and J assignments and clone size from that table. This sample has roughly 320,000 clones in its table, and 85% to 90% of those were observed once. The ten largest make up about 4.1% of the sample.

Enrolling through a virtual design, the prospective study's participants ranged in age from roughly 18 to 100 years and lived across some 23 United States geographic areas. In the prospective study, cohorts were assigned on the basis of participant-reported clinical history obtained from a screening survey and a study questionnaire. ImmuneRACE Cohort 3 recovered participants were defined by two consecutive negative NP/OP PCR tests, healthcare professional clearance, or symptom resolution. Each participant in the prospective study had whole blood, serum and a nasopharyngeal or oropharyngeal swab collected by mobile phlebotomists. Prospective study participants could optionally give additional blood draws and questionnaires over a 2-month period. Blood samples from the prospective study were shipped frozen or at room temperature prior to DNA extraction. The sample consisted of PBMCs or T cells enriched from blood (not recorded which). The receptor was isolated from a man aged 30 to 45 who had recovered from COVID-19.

CDR3 protein: CASSPGLGGANIQYF. The bases are TGTGCCAGCTCCCCCGGTCTTGGGGGGGCAAACATTCAGTACTTC. The sequence links TRBV18 to TRBJ2-4; perhaps TRBD2 is the D gene, with 7 bases matching. The germline V gene provides CDR1 KGHSH and CDR2 LQKENI. V gives up 6 bases and J gives up 6 bases, and the segment between their germline ends measures 18 bases. The CDR3 contains 15 residues, cysteine and phenylalanine counted. Kept here is only the CDR3 DNA, which spans 45 bases and is read in frame from base 1.